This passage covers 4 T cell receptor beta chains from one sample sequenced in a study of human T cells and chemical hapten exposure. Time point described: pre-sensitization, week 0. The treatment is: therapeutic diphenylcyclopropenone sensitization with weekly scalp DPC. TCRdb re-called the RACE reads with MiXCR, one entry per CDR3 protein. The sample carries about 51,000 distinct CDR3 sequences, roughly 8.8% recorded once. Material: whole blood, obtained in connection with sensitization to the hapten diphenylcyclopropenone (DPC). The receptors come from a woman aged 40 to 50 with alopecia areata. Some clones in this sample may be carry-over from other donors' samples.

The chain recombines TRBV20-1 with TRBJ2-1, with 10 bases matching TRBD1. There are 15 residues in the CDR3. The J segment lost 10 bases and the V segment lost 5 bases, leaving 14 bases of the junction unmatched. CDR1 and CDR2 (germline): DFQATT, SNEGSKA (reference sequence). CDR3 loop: CSAGNRDRGTREQFF. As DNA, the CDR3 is TGCAGTGCTGGCAACCGGGACAGGGGTACGCGGGAGCAGTTCTTC.

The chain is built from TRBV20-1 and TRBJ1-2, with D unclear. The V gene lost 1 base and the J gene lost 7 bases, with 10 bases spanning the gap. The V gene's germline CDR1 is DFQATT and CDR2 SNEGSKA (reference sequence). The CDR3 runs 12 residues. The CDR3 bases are TGCAGTGCTAGAGGCGATACTCGTGGCTACACCTTC. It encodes CSARGDTRGYTF.

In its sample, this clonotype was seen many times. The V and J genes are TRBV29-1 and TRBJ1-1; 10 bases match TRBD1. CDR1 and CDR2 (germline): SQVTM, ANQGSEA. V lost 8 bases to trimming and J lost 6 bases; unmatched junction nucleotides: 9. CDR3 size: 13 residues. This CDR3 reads CSSWTGGESEAFF. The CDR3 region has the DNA TGCAGCTCATGGACAGGGGGGGAGTCTGAAGCTTTCTTT.

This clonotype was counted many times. The CDR3 sequence is CASSALQGKKNIQYF. The CDR3 nucleotides read TGTGCCAGCAGTGCCTTACAGGGGAAGAAAAACATTCAGTACTTC. This chain links TRBV2 with TRBJ2-4, with TRBD1 matching 7 bases. Trimming took 4 bases from V and 4 from J; bases not matched to a gene: 7. The CDR3 covers 15 residues. Germline V gives CDR1 SNHLY, CDR2 FYNNEI.